A selection of T cell receptor beta chains follows, all from one sample in a study of blood T cell repertoires in COVID-19. Sequencing was performed with immunoSEQ multiplex PCR; in TCRdb, only in-frame clones are kept and a portion is missing. In the table there are some 57,000 clones, 75% to 95% of which are singletons. What was sequenced was peripheral blood. The source is a man in his fifties or sixties with active COVID-19. Both conserved end residues are part of each CDR3. Each record gives: D gene, J gene, V gene, clone size, CDR3 protein, CDR3 DNA. A D gene is named only where the DNA matches it firmly. Some rows mark clone size as missing; the rest say once, few, many or name a class of expanded clone.

D: -
J: TRBJ1-2
V: TRBV12-3/TRBV12-4
size: -
CDR3: CASSLTANYGYTF
DNA: TGTGCCAGCAGTTTAACAGCTAACTATGGCTACACCTTC

D: -
J: TRBJ1-6
V: TRBV27
size: -
CDR3: CASSPRPRISPLHF
DNA: TGTGCCAGCAGCCCTAGACCGCGGATTTCACCCCTCCACTTT

D: -
J: TRBJ2-2
V: TRBV4-1
size: -
CDR3: CASSQRVTTNTGELFF
DNA: TGCGCCAGCAGCCAAAGGGTGACTACGAACACCGGGGAGCTGTTTTTT

D: -
J: TRBJ1-4
V: TRBV5-1
size: once
CDR3: CASSLNINNEKLFF
DNA: TGCGCCAGCAGCTTGAATATAAATAATGAAAAACTGTTTTTT

D: -
J: TRBJ2-7
V: TRBV13
size: once
CDR3: CASSLGRSSYEQYF
DNA: TGTGCCAGCAGCTTAGGACGGTCCTCCTACGAGCAGTACTTC

D: TRBD2
J: TRBJ2-7
V: TRBV3-1/TRBV3-2
size: -
CDR3: CASSRGTSRTYEQYF
DNA: TGTGCCAGCAGCCGAGGGACTAGCAGGACCTACGAGCAGTACTTC

D: -
J: TRBJ2-7
V: TRBV28
size: -
CDR3: CASKGGGARRPSYEQYF
DNA: TGTGCCAGCAAAGGAGGCGGGGCAAGGAGACCGTCCTACGAGCAGTACTTC

D: -
J: TRBJ2-3
V: TRBV5-4
size: once
CDR3: CASSLVGIVDTQYF
DNA: TGTGCCAGCAGCTTGGTCGGGATCGTAGATACGCAGTATTTT

D: TRBD2
J: TRBJ2-1
V: TRBV4-3
size: -
CDR3: CASSQDPTSGNEQFF
DNA: TGCGCCAGCAGCCAAGATCCGACTAGCGGGAATGAGCAGTTCTTC

D: -
J: TRBJ2-7
V: TRBV9
size: -
CDR3: CASSPNGRPYEQYF
DNA: TGTGCCAGCAGCCCAAACGGGAGACCCTACGAGCAGTACTTC

D: -
J: TRBJ2-3
V: TRBV7-2
size: -
CDR3: CASSLGLRGGVTDTQYF
DNA: TGTGCCAGCAGCTTAGGTCTGAGGGGGGGGGTCACAGATACGCAGTATTTT

D: TRBD1
J: TRBJ2-2
V: TRBV13
size: -
CDR3: CASSLWTSLGQRTGELFF
DNA: TGTGCCAGCAGCTTATGGACGAGTCTGGGACAGCGTACCGGGGAGCTGTTTTTT

D: -
J: TRBJ1-6
V: TRBV10-3
size: -
CDR3: CAITGQGNSPLHF
DNA: TGTGCCATCACCGGGCAGGGAAATTCACCCCTCCACTTT

D: TRBD2
J: TRBJ2-1
V: TRBV5-5
size: -
CDR3: CASSPGLAGVAYNEQFF
DNA: TGTGCCAGCAGCCCCGGACTAGCGGGAGTCGCATACAATGAGCAGTTCTTC

D: -
J: TRBJ2-1
V: TRBV7-9
size: -
CDR3: CASSLGSSVRDEQFF
DNA: TGTGCCAGCAGCTTGGGCTCTAGCGTTAGGGATGAGCAGTTCTTC

D: -
J: TRBJ2-2
V: TRBV7-9
size: once
CDR3: CAIPRPGELFF
DNA: TGTGCCATTCCGAGGCCCGGGGAGCTGTTTTTT

D: TRBD1
J: TRBJ2-7
V: TRBV6-5
size: -
CDR3: CASSPTGGGSYEQYF
DNA: TGTGCCAGCAGTCCAACAGGGGGCGGCTCATACGAGCAGTACTTC

D: -
J: TRBJ2-3
V: TRBV10-3
size: -
CDR3: CAISSADTQYF
DNA: TGTGCCATCAGTTCGGCAGATACGCAGTATTTT

D: -
J: TRBJ1-3
V: TRBV18
size: -
CDR3: CASSASMTGGGNTIYF
DNA: TGTGCCAGCTCAGCGTCAATGACGGGGGGAGGAAACACCATATATTTT

D: TRBD2
J: TRBJ2-1
V: TRBV5-4
size: -
CDR3: CASSLVTSGAYNEQFF
DNA: TGTGCCAGCAGCTTGGTTACTAGCGGGGCCTACAATGAGCAGTTCTTC

D: TRBD2
J: TRBJ2-1
V: TRBV9
size: -
CDR3: CASSPGGGGSYNEQFF
DNA: TGTGCCAGCTCTCCAGGAGGCGGGGGCTCCTACAATGAGCAGTTCTTC

D: -
J: TRBJ2-1
V: TRBV4-2
size: -
CDR3: CASSQGTTYNEQFF
DNA: TGTGCCAGCAGCCAAGGGACTACCTACAATGAGCAGTTCTTC

D: -
J: TRBJ1-4
V: TRBV18
size: -
CDR3: CASSPDLATNEKLFF
DNA: TGTGCCAGCTCACCGGACTTAGCAACTAATGAAAAACTGTTTTTT

D: TRBD2
J: TRBJ2-5
V: TRBV7-9
size: -
CDR3: CASSPLRGGTFLPETQYF
DNA: TGTGCCAGCAGCCCCCTTCGGGGGGGGACCTTTTTGCCAGAGACCCAGTACTTC

D: TRBD1
J: TRBJ1-2
V: TRBV6-5
size: -
CDR3: CASSYDGTGEGYGYTF
DNA: TGTGCCAGCAGTTACGACGGGACAGGAGAGGGCTATGGCTACACCTTC

D: -
J: TRBJ1-4
V: TRBV5-1
size: -
CDR3: CASSSDLPGEKLFF
DNA: TGCGCCAGCAGCTCGGACTTACCCGGGGAAAAACTGTTTTTT

D: -
J: TRBJ2-7
V: TRBV9
size: -
CDR3: CASSPRGSGSYEQYF
DNA: TGTGCCAGCAGCCCGCGGGGTAGCGGTTCCTACGAGCAGTACTTC

D: -
J: TRBJ1-4
V: TRBV19
size: -
CDR3: CASSMTAATNEKLFF
DNA: TGTGCCAGTAGTATGACAGCCGCAACTAATGAAAAACTGTTTTTT

D: TRBD1
J: TRBJ2-7
V: TRBV7-9
size: -
CDR3: CASSVSLGTGTYEQYF
DNA: TGTGCCAGCAGCGTCTCCCTCGGGACAGGGACCTACGAGCAGTACTTC

D: -
J: TRBJ2-5
V: TRBV5-4
size: once
CDR3: CASSFTQQETQYF
DNA: TGTGCCAGCAGCTTTACACAGCAAGAGACCCAGTACTTC

D: -
J: TRBJ2-3
V: TRBV29-1
size: -
CDR3: CSVGAGPGDTQYF
DNA: TGCAGCGTTGGAGCCGGGCCAGGGGATACGCAGTATTTT

D: TRBD2
J: TRBJ2-3
V: TRBV5-4
size: few
CDR3: CASRLAGSTDTQYF
DNA: TGTGCCAGCAGGTTAGCGGGAAGCACAGATACGCAGTATTTT

D: TRBD1
J: TRBJ1-6
V: TRBV7-9
size: -
CDR3: CASSPPGTGVSPLHF
DNA: TGTGCCAGCAGTCCGCCCGGGACAGGGGTTTCACCCCTCCACTTT

D: -
J: TRBJ1-2
V: TRBV6-6
size: -
CDR3: CASSYSTGHQNYGYTF
DNA: TGTGCCAGCAGTTACTCTACGGGACATCAAAACTATGGCTACACCTTC

D: TRBD2
J: TRBJ2-1
V: TRBV7-2
size: medium-sized
CDR3: CASVRKWGLADNEQFF
DNA: TGTGCCAGCGTCCGAAAATGGGGACTAGCGGACAATGAGCAGTTCTTC

D: -
J: TRBJ1-2
V: TRBV2
size: -
CDR3: CASSEMVANYGYTF
DNA: TGTGCCAGCAGTGAGATGGTAGCTAACTATGGCTACACCTTC

D: TRBD1
J: TRBJ2-7
V: TRBV7-9
size: -
CDR3: CASSFRDSYEQYF
DNA: TGTGCCAGCAGCTTCCGGGACAGCTACGAGCAGTACTTC

D: TRBD2
J: TRBJ2-6
V: TRBV19
size: -
CDR3: CASSAWAGGLSGANVLTF
DNA: TGTGCCAGTAGTGCCTGGGCGGGAGGGCTCTCTGGGGCCAACGTCCTGACTTTC

D: -
J: TRBJ1-1
V: TRBV6-1
size: -
CDR3: CASSEADRSTEAFF
DNA: TGTGCCAGCAGTGAAGCAGATAGGAGCACTGAAGCTTTCTTT

D: TRBD2
J: TRBJ2-3
V: TRBV7-2
size: -
CDR3: CASSRPTLAGGPTDTQYF
DNA: TGTGCCAGCAGCCGTCCGACACTAGCGGGGGGTCCCACAGATACGCAGTATTTT

D: -
J: TRBJ2-5
V: TRBV2
size: -
CDR3: CASVKGRGLETQYF
DNA: TGTGCCAGCGTGAAGGGGCGCGGTTTGGAGACCCAGTACTTC

D: -
J: TRBJ1-3
V: TRBV7-2
size: -
CDR3: CASSLGTPYSGNTIYF
DNA: TGTGCCAGCAGCCTAGGGACACCCTACTCTGGAAACACCATATATTTT

D: TRBD1
J: TRBJ2-5
V: TRBV5-8
size: -
CDR3: CASSPERTGDRETQYF
DNA: TGTGCCAGCAGCCCGGAGCGGACAGGGGACAGAGAGACCCAGTACTTC

D: TRBD1
J: TRBJ2-7
V: TRBV4-1
size: -
CDR3: CASRIIQGGTGTAYEQYF
DNA: TGCGCCAGCAGAATAATTCAGGGAGGGACAGGGACCGCGTACGAGCAGTACTTC

D: TRBD2
J: TRBJ2-1
V: TRBV2
size: -
CDR3: CASRERGIYNEQFF
DNA: TGTGCCAGCAGGGAGCGGGGGATCTACAATGAGCAGTTCTTC

D: TRBD2
J: TRBJ2-5
V: TRBV13
size: -
CDR3: CASSTRLAGDRETQYF
DNA: TGTGCCAGCAGCACTCGACTAGCGGGAGACCGAGAGACCCAGTACTTC

D: -
J: TRBJ2-7
V: TRBV3-1/TRBV3-2
size: -
CDR3: CASSHAAGGGEQYF
DNA: TGTGCCAGCAGCCACGCGGCTGGTGGTGGGGAGCAGTACTTC

D: -
J: TRBJ1-3
V: TRBV28
size: -
CDR3: CASSLHPQRTGNTIYF
DNA: TGTGCCAGCAGTTTACACCCACAAAGAACTGGAAACACCATATATTTT

D: TRBD1
J: TRBJ2-7
V: TRBV29-1
size: -
CDR3: CSGRDSIEQYF
DNA: TGCAGCGGCCGGGACAGTATCGAGCAGTACTTC

D: TRBD1
J: TRBJ2-2
V: TRBV11-2
size: -
CDR3: CASSLDRVPYRELFF
DNA: TGTGCCAGCAGCTTGGACAGGGTGCCCTACCGGGAGCTGTTTTTT

D: -
J: TRBJ2-1
V: TRBV5-1
size: -
CDR3: CASSFTKGLNEQFF
DNA: TGCGCCAGCAGCTTTACGAAAGGACTCAATGAGCAGTTCTTC